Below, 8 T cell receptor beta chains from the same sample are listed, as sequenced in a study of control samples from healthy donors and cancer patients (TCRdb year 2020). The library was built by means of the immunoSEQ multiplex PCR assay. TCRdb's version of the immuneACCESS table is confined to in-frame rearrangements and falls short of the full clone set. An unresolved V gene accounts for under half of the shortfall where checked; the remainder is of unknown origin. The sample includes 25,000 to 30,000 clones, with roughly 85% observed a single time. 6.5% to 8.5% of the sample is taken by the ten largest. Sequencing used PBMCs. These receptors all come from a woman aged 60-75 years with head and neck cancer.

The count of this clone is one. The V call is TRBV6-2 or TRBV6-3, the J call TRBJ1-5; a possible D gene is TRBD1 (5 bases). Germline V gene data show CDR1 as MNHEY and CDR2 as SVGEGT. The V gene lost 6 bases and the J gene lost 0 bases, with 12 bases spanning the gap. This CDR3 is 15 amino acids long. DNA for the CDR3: TGTGCCAGCAGCCAGACAGTTAATAGCAATCAGCCCCAGCATTTT. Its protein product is CASSQTVNSNQPQHF.

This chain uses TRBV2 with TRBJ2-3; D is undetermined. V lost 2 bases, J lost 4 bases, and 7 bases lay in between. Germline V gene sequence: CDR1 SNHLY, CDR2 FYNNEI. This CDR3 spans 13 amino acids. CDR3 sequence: CASSEKRADTQYF. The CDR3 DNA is TGTGCCAGCAGTGAAAAAAGGGCAGATACGCAGTATTTT.

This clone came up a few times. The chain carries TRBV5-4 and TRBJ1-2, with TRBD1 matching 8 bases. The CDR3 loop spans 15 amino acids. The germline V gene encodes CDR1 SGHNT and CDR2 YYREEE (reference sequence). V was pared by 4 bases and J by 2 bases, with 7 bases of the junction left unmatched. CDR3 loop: CASSDQGADNYGYTF. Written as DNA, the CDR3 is TGTGCCAGCAGCGATCAGGGGGCGGACAACTATGGCTACACCTTC. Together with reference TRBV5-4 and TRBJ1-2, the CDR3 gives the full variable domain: ETGVTQSPTHLIKTRGQQVTLRCSSQSGHNTVSWYQQALGQGPQFIFQYYREEENGRGNFPPRFSGLQFPNYSSELNVNALELDDSALYLCASSDQGADNYGYTFGSGTRLTVV.

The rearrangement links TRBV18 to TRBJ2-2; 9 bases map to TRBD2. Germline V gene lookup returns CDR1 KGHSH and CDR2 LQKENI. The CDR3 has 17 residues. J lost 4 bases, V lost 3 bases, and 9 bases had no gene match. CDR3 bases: TGTGCCAGCTCACCGGCTAGCGGGATGGGGCCCACCGGGGAGCTGTTTTTT. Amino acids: CASSPASGMGPTGELFF.

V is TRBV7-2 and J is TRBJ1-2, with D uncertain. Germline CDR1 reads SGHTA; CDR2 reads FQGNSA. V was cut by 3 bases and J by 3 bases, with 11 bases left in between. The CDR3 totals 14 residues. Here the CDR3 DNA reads TGTGCCAGCAGCTTCCGAAACAACGACTATGGCTACACCTTC. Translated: CASSFRNNDYGYTF.

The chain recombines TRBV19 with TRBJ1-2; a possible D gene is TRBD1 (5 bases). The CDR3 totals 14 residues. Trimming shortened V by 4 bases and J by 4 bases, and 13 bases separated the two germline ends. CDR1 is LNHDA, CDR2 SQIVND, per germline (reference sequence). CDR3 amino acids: CASSTPDSLYGYTF. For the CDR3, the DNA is TGTGCCAGTAGTACGCCAGACAGCCTCTATGGCTACACCTTC.

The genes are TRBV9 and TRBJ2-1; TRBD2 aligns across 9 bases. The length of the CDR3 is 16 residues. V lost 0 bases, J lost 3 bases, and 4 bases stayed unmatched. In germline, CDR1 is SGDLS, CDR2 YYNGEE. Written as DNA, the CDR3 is TGTGCCAGCAGCGTAGGCGGGAGGGTGGACTACAATGAGCAGTTCTTC. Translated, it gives CASSVGGRVDYNEQFF.

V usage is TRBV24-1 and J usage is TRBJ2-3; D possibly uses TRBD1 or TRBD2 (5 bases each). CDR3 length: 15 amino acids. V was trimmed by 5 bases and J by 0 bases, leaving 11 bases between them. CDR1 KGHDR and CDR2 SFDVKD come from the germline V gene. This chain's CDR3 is CATSAVGASTDTQYF. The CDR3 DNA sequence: TGTGCCACCAGTGCGGTCGGGGCCAGCACAGATACGCAGTATTTT.